These T cell receptor beta chains were read from a single sample in a study of blood T cell repertoires in COVID-19. This table comes from immunoSEQ multiplex PCR, and its TCRdb copy is limited to in-frame clones, with some not included. Here the sample spans about 150,000 clones, roughly 89% being singletons. The specimen was peripheral blood. The receptors were sampled from a man between 45 and 60 years old with acute or convalescent COVID-19. The CDR3 runs from the conserved cysteine through the conserved F or W. The D gene is left open where the match is weak. Rows give clone size only sometimes, using once, few, many, or a class for an expanded clone.

clone size: NA; V gene: TRBV7-2; J gene: TRBJ2-5; D gene: TRBD1; CDR3 length: 13; CDR3 DNA: TGTGCCGTTTCGAGGGGGCCCTCGGAGACCCAGTACTTC; CDR3 protein: CAVSRGPSETQYF
clone size: NA; V gene: TRBV7-3; J gene: TRBJ2-3; D gene: NA; CDR3 length: 14; CDR3 DNA: TGTGCCAGCAGCTTAACGGTAGCGCCAGATACGCAGTATTTT; CDR3 protein: CASSLTVAPDTQYF
clone size: NA; V gene: TRBV11-1; J gene: TRBJ1-1; D gene: NA; CDR3 length: 14; CDR3 DNA: TGTGCCAGCAGCCTTACAGGGATAAACACTGAAGCTTTCTTT; CDR3 protein: CASSLTGINTEAFF
clone size: NA; V gene: TRBV5-1; J gene: TRBJ2-7; D gene: TRBD2; CDR3 length: 18; CDR3 DNA: TGCGCCAGCAGCTCCGGTCCCGGTGTAGCGGGAAGCTCCTACGAGCAGTACTTC; CDR3 protein: CASSSGPGVAGSSYEQYF
clone size: NA; V gene: TRBV10-2; J gene: TRBJ2-3; D gene: TRBD2; CDR3 length: 17; CDR3 DNA: TGCGCCAGCAGTGATCCCCAAAAGCGGGGGGGCACAGATACGCAGTATTTT; CDR3 protein: CASSDPQKRGGTDTQYF
clone size: NA; V gene: TRBV6-5; J gene: TRBJ1-5; D gene: NA; CDR3 length: 13; CDR3 DNA: TGTGCCAGCAGTTACTCCCCAGATCAGCCCCAGCATTTT; CDR3 protein: CASSYSPDQPQHF
clone size: NA; V gene: TRBV27; J gene: TRBJ2-7; D gene: NA; CDR3 length: 14; CDR3 DNA: TGTGCCAGCAGTAACTCCCCCCCTCCGTACGAGCAGTACTTC; CDR3 protein: CASSNSPPPYEQYF
clone size: NA; V gene: TRBV28; J gene: TRBJ1-2; D gene: NA; CDR3 length: 11; CDR3 DNA: TGTGCCAGCAGTTTAGGGTTGGGCTCGGCCTTC; CDR3 protein: CASSLGLGSAF
clone size: NA; V gene: TRBV7-7; J gene: TRBJ2-5; D gene: TRBD2; CDR3 length: 17; CDR3 DNA: TGTGCCAGCAGCCTCTCCGGACTAGCGGGAGCGGGGGAGACCCAGTACTTC; CDR3 protein: CASSLSGLAGAGETQYF
clone size: once; V gene: TRBV10-3; J gene: TRBJ2-1; D gene: TRBD2; CDR3 length: 13; CDR3 DNA: TGTGCCATCAGTGCTAGCGGAAACAATGAGCAGTTCTTC; CDR3 protein: CAISASGNNEQFF
clone size: NA; V gene: TRBV6-2/TRBV6-3; J gene: TRBJ1-1; D gene: NA; CDR3 length: 12; CDR3 DNA: TGTGCCAGCAGTGGACAGTACACTGAAGCTTTCTTT; CDR3 protein: CASSGQYTEAFF
clone size: NA; V gene: TRBV7-3; J gene: TRBJ2-3; D gene: NA; CDR3 length: 15; CDR3 DNA: TGTGCCAGCAGCTTATTGGGCATAAGCACAGATACGCAGTATTTT; CDR3 protein: CASSLLGISTDTQYF
clone size: NA; V gene: TRBV6-6; J gene: TRBJ1-5; D gene: TRBD1; CDR3 length: 16; CDR3 DNA: TGTGCCAGCAGTTCCGGACAGGGGGTCTTCAATCAGCCCCAGCATTTT; CDR3 protein: CASSSGQGVFNQPQHF
clone size: NA; V gene: TRBV9; J gene: TRBJ1-1; D gene: NA; CDR3 length: 15; CDR3 DNA: TGTGCCAGCAGCGTAGGAATCTTAGGGGACACTGAAGCTTTCTTT; CDR3 protein: CASSVGILGDTEAFF
clone size: NA; V gene: TRBV10-3; J gene: TRBJ2-7; D gene: NA; CDR3 length: 12; CDR3 DNA: TGTGCCACCGGGACTCGGTCCTACGAGCAGTACTTC; CDR3 protein: CATGTRSYEQYF